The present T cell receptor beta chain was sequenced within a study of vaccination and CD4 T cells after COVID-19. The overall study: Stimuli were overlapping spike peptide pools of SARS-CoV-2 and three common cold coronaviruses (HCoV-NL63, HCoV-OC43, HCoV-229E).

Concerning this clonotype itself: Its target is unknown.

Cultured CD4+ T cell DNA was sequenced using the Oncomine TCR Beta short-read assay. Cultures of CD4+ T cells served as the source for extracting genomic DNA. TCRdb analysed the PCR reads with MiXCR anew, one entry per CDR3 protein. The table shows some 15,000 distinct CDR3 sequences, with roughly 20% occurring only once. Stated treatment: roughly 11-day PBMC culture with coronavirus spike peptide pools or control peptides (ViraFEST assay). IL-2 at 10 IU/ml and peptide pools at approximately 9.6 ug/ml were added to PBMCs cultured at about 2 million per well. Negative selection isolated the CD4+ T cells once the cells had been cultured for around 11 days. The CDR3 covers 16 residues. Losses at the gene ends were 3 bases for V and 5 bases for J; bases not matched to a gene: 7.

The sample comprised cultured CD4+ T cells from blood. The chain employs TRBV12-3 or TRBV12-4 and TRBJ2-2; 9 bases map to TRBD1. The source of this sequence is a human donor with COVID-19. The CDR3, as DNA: TGTGCCAGCAGTTTTCGGACAGGGGTGGGGACCGGGGAGCTGTTTTTT. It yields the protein CASSFRTGVGTGELFF.